This TCR beta chain is drawn from a study of early T cells in non-severe SARS-CoV-2 infection. Study-level information: Chains were unpaired, as sequencing was done on bulk RNA from unsorted whole blood.

The V gene's germline CDR1 is SGHAT and CDR2 FQNNGV. Germline trimming cut 6 bases from V and 12 bases from J; bases unmatched to any gene: 17. The CDR3 contains 15 residues. Individually, cDNA molecules had unique molecular identifiers attached to them. TCRdb ran MiXCR on the 5' RACE reads and lists one entry per CDR3 protein. This sample yields roughly 75,000 distinct CDR3 sequences, of which roughly 10% are seen a single time; approximately 4.5% belongs to the top ten. V and J are TRBV11-2 and TRBJ2-7; 10 bases match TRBD1. What was sequenced was whole blood. The TCR sequence derives from an adult who was a healthcare worker with PCR-confirmed SARS-CoV-2 infection or an uninfected control (not recorded which). CDR3 sequence reads: CASRHSGDRGSNWYF. In DNA, the CDR3 is TGTGCCAGCAGACACAGCGGGGACAGGGGTTCTAATTGGTACTTC.